These 16 T cell receptor beta chains were sequenced from one sample in a study of breast tumors, draining lymph nodes, adjacent tissues. The lymph nodes were axillary draining lymph nodes from breast cancer patients. MiXCR, run by TCRdb on the multiplex PCR reads, gives a single entry per CDR3 protein. The sample yields about 89,000 distinct CDR3 sequences, over 25% seen once. Material: axillary lymph node tissue. The receptors here all came from a female donor with breast cancer. Some clones in this sample may be carry-over from other donors' samples.

In its sample, this clonotype was seen many times. The chain couples TRBV6-2 or TRBV6-3 to TRBJ2-7; D unclear. V dropped 2 bases and J dropped 2 bases, with 7 bases sitting between them. This CDR3 is 13 amino acids long. The germline gives CDR1 MNHEY, CDR2 SVGEGT. The CDR3 reads CASSYRPAYEQYF. The CDR3 nucleotides read TGTGCCAGCAGTTACCGGCCGGCCTACGAGCAGTACTTC.

This clonotype was detected ten times or more. This chain links TRBV10-3 with TRBJ2-7; D possibly corresponds to TRBD1 (5 bases). The germline V and J ends were trimmed by 0 bases and 2 bases, with 14 bases remaining between them. CDR3 length equals 16 residues. Germline values: CDR1 ENHRY, CDR2 SYGVKD. The CDR3 spells CAISESTDSRPYEQYF. As DNA, the CDR3 is TGTGCCATCAGTGAGTCGACCGACAGCAGGCCCTACGAGCAGTACTTC.

This clonotype was picked up many times. This CDR3 is CSARDEGGFAGAGTDTQYF. DNA for the CDR3: TGCAGTGCTAGAGATGAGGGGGGTTTTGCGGGGGCGGGCACAGATACGCAGTATTTT. The chain joins TRBV20-1 to TRBJ2-3, with D tentatively TRBD2 (7 bases). V gave up 0 bases and J gave up 1 base, with 23 bases separating them. The germline V gene encodes CDR1 DFQATT and CDR2 SNEGSKA (reference sequence). The CDR3 spans 19 residues.

In its sample, this clonotype was seen once. V usage is TRBV30 and J usage is TRBJ1-1; D gene ambiguous. Germline CDR1 is GTSNPN and CDR2 is SVGIG (reference sequence). The CDR3 length is 13 residues. Trimming removed 5 bases from V and 0 bases from J, with 10 bases in between. The CDR3 loop is CAWVEFMNTEAFF. CDR3 coding DNA: TGTGCCTGGGTCGAGTTTATGAACACTGAAGCTTTCTTT.

On this clonotype itself: The junction departs from germline at one end; a sequencing error may be responsible. This sequence joins TRBV5-1 and TRBJ1-6; D gene uncertain. The CDR3 sequence is 13 residues long. Germline V gene data show CDR1 as SGHRS and CDR2 as YFSETQ. The CDR3 DNA sequence: TGCGCTAGCAGCTTTAACAGTAATTCACCCCTCCACTTT. Its translation is CASSFNSNSPLHF. Drawing the rest from reference TRBV5-1 and TRBJ1-6, the complete variable domain is KAGVTQTPRYLIKTRGQQVTLSCSPISGHRSVSWYQQTPGQGLQFLFEYFSETQRNKGNFPGRFSGRQFSNSRSEMNVSTLELGDSALYLCASSFNSNSPLHFGNGTRLTVT.

This clonotype was picked up many times. The V gene is TRBV20-1, the J gene TRBJ1-1; D remains unclear. Between the trimmed V and J ends, which lost 0 bases and 8 bases, there was a span of 7 bases. Germline assignment: CDR1 DFQATT and CDR2 SNEGSKA (reference sequence). The CDR3 is 11 residues long. The chain's CDR3 is CSAREYREAFF. The CDR3 DNA is TGCAGTGCTAGAGAGTACAGAGAAGCTTTCTTT.

Ten or more counts support this clonotype. The chain couples TRBV20-1 to TRBJ2-1; D possibly corresponds to TRBD1 (5 bases). V lost 5 bases and J lost 7, with 12 bases in between. The CDR3 is made up of 12 amino acids. CDR1 and CDR2 from the germline V gene are DFQATT and SNEGSKA (reference sequence). The CDR3 region has the DNA TGCAGTGCTCCGAACCAGGGTAATGAGCAGTTCTTC. This translates into CSAPNQGNEQFF.

Ten or more counts support this clonotype. The chain uses TRBV20-1 and TRBJ1-2; D uncertain. This CDR3 region has 11 residues. The germline V gene has CDR1 DFQATT and CDR2 SNEGSKA (reference sequence). Trimming removed 3 bases from V and 8 bases from J, with 10 bases in between. CDR3 protein: CSARRPKGYTF. CDR3 nucleotides: TGCAGTGCTAGGAGGCCAAAAGGCTACACCTTC.

With regard to this clonotype: Possible read error: a much larger clone is one base away. The CDR3 region is CASSPSGGLLETQYF. CDR3 nucleotide sequence: TGTGCCAGCAGCCCCTCCGGAGGTCTCCTAGAGACCCAGTACTTC. The J gene is TRBJ2-5, the V gene TRBV12-3 or TRBV12-4; maybe TRBD2 (5 bases). This CDR3 is 15 amino acids long. The V and J ends lost 6 bases and 4 bases respectively, with 18 bases between them.

This clonotype was seen at least ten times. This chain links TRBV7-2 with TRBJ2-5; maybe TRBD2 (5 bases). The length of the CDR3 is 14 residues. The germline V and J ends were trimmed by 5 bases and 5 bases, with 15 bases remaining between them. Looked up from germline, CDR1 is SGHTA and CDR2 is FQGNSA. CDR3 nucleotides: TGTGCCAGCAGCCTCCCGGGGTCCAAGGAGACCCAGTACTTC. Translation gives CASSLPGSKETQYF.

This clonotype was recorded many times. The chain recombines TRBV30 with TRBJ2-1, with D tentatively TRBD2 (5 bases). Germline CDR1 GTSNPN, CDR2 SVGIG (reference sequence). This CDR3 is built from 12 residues. The V and J ends lost 3 bases and 4 bases respectively, with 7 bases between them. The CDR3: CAWSGLYNEQFF. Written as DNA, the CDR3 is TGTGCCTGGAGCGGACTTTACAATGAGCAGTTCTTC. Full variable domain (outside the CDR3, taken from reference TRBV30 and TRBJ2-1): SQTIHQWPATLVQPVGSPLSLECTVEGTSNPNLYWYRQAAGRGLQLLFYSVGIGQISSEVPQNLSASRPQDRQFILSSKKLLLSDSGFYLCAWSGLYNEQFFGPGTRLTVL.

This chain joins TRBV19 and TRBJ1-5; no clear D gene. This CDR3 contains 14 residues. V gave up 4 bases and J gave up 2 bases, with 9 bases separating them. Germline V lookup: CDR1 LNHDA, CDR2 SQIVND (reference sequence). Here the CDR3 reads CASSKGNGNQPQHF. Here the CDR3 DNA reads TGTGCCAGTAGTAAGGGAAATGGCAATCAGCCCCAGCATTTT.

With regard to this clonotype: Germline and junction disagree at one end, which may indicate a read error. The chain couples TRBV11-2 to TRBJ2-7; TRBD2 aligns across 10 bases. Germline V CDR1 and CDR2: SGHAT, FQNNGV. The CDR3 covers 14 residues. Here the CDR3 DNA reads TGTGCCAGCAGATTAGGGACTAGCGCCTCCGAGCAGTACTTC. This translates into CASRLGTSASEQYF.

This sequence joins TRBV5-4 and TRBJ2-2; D remains ambiguous. With 2 bases removed from V and 3 bases from J, the gap between germline ends came to 14 bases. Germline CDR1 is SGHNT and CDR2 is YYREEE (reference sequence). There are 16 residues in the CDR3. CDR3 DNA sequence: TGTGCCAGCAGCTTACTCAGCGCGAAAGACACCGGGGAGCTGTTTTTT. As protein: CASSLLSAKDTGELFF.

The rearrangement links TRBV11-2 to TRBJ2-1, with 8 bases fitting TRBD2. Germline loops: CDR1 SGHAT, CDR2 FQNNGV. CDR3 size: 16 residues. Trimming cost V 2 bases and J 1 base; bases outside gene matches: 4. The CDR3 DNA sequence: TGTGCCAGCAGCTTATTTGCGGGAGGTTCCTACAATGAGCAGTTCTTC. As protein: CASSLFAGGSYNEQFF.

Concerning this clonotype: At one of its ends the junction is not consistent with the germline gene, which may arise from a read error. V and J are TRBV4-3 and TRBJ2-7; the match to TRBD2 covers 7 bases. CDR1 and CDR2 from the germline V gene are LGHNA and YSLEER. The CDR3 is 17 amino acids. In nucleotides, the CDR3 is TGCGCCGGCAGCCAAGATAGTTCTTCGGGGGGAGCCTACGAGCAGTATTTC. Its protein is CAGSQDSSSGGAYEQYF.